These 7 T cell receptor beta chains were sequenced from one sample in a study of regulatory T cells in long-lasting Graves disease. Noted time point: persistent/refractory GD, antithyroid drugs over 5 years with positive TRAb. From RNA extracted from PBMCs, the TCR library was made. Relying on iRepertoire HTBI primers and Arm-PCR of CDR3 regions, the team built TCR beta libraries. From the multiplex PCR reads, TCRdb called clonotypes with MiXCR, one entry per CDR3 protein. The profile shows some 370,000 distinct CDR3 sequences, about 20% of them singletons. The sequenced sample was peripheral blood mononuclear cells (PBMCs), obtained when the disease was refractory, from a patient treated with antithyroid drugs. All receptors derive from a female donor with Graves disease.

This clonotype was seen repeatedly, ten times or more. The chain employs TRBV30 and TRBJ1-4; D perhaps matches TRBD1 (5 bases). V was shortened by 0 bases and J by 5 bases, with 7 bases between the two germline ends. From germline, CDR1 is GTSNPN and CDR2 SVGIG (reference sequence). The CDR3 extends over 13 amino acids. The CDR3 sequence is CAWSVPGNEKLFF. The CDR3 DNA reads as TGTGCCTGGAGTGTACCAGGGAATGAAAAACTGTTTTTT. Based on the CDR3 plus reference TRBV30 and TRBJ1-4, the full variable domain is SQTIHQWPATLVQPVGSPLSLECTVEGTSNPNLYWYRQAAGRGLQLLFYSVGIGQISSEVPQNLSASRPQDRQFILSSKKLLLSDSGFYLCAWSVPGNEKLFFGSGTQLSVL.

The chain links TRBV29-1 to TRBJ2-6; 8 positions match TRBD1. The germline CDR1 and CDR2 sequences are SQVTM and ANQGSEA. The CDR3 covers 16 residues. The V segment lost 2 bases and the J segment 2 bases; nucleotides outside the gene matches: 5. The CDR3 bases are TGCAGCGTTGAAAGAGACAGGGGAACTGGGGCCAACGTCCTGACTTTC. Its translation: CSVERDRGTGANVLTF. The whole variable domain, filled in from reference TRBV29-1 and TRBJ2-6, reads SAVISQKPSRDICQRGTSLTIQCQVDSQVTMMFWYRQQPGQSLTLIATANQGSEATYESGFVIDKFPISRPNLTFSTLTVSNMSPEDSSIYLCSVERDRGTGANVLTFGAGSRLTVL.

The chain has TRBV7-8 and TRBJ2-5; 11 nucleotides match TRBD2. The V gene's germline CDR1 is SGHVS and CDR2 FQNEAQ. V was clipped by 5 bases and J by 4 bases; unmatched bases: 21. This CDR3 has 20 amino acids. CDR3 region: CASSPATGTSGAALPETQYF. The CDR3 bases are TGTGCCAGCAGCCCCGCTACCGGGACTAGCGGAGCTGCCCTCCCAGAGACCCAGTACTTC.

A few counts support this clonotype. The rearrangement uses TRBV24-1 and TRBJ1-2, with 9 bases fitting TRBD1. The germline V gene encodes CDR1 KGHDR and CDR2 SFDVKD. CDR3 length: 16 residues. The trim removed 5 bases at V and 0 bases at J, leaving 6 bases unmatched. The CDR3 sequence is CATSGDRALANYGYTF. In DNA, the CDR3 is TGTGCCACCAGTGGGGACAGGGCCCTAGCTAACTATGGCTACACCTTC.

This clonotype showed up just a few times. The CDR3 coding sequence is TGTGCCACCAGCAGAGCACTAGCGGGAGCTTATGGCCAAAACATTCAGTACTTC. The encoded protein is CATSRALAGAYGQNIQYF. The V and J genes are TRBV15 and TRBJ2-4; 11 bases align to TRBD2. Germline CDR1 and CDR2: LNHNV and YYDKDF (reference sequence). The CDR3 totals 18 residues. V shed 1 base, J shed 5 bases, and the junction held 10 bases outside the gene matches.

On this clonotype itself: This CDR3 fails to terminate in the conserved phenylalanine or tryptophan, so it likely reflects a read error. The chain recombines TRBV7-2 with TRBJ1-6; maybe TRBD1 (5 bases). This CDR3 comprises 12 residues. From germline, CDR1 is SGHTA and CDR2 FQGNSA. V was pared by 9 bases and J by 7 bases, with 10 bases between. The CDR3 coding sequence is TGTGCCAGTTCCCGGGGCAATTCACCCCTCCACTCT. It codes for CASSRGNSPLHS.

The V and J genes are TRBV18 and TRBJ1-5; perhaps TRBD1 as D (6 bases). The CDR3 loop spans 13 amino acids. Germline CDR1 and CDR2: KGHSH and LQKENI. Between the trimmed V and J ends, which lost 11 bases and 9 bases, there was a span of 20 bases. The CDR3 nucleotides read TGTGCCTGTATAAACAGGGCCCAAGGGCCCCAGCATTTT. As protein: CACINRAQGPQHF.